A selection of T cell receptor beta chains follows, all from one sample in a study of blood T cell repertoires in COVID-19. Sequencing used immunoSEQ multiplex PCR; TCRdb keeps in-frame clones, though not all of them. This sample has under 45,000 clones, with about 88% found just once. The material sequenced was peripheral blood. The receptors shown here come from a human donor in a cohort sampled during active COVID-19. Both conserved end residues are part of each CDR3. D genes are given only for firm matches. The listing skips clone size in some rows; elsewhere it reads once, few, many or a size class.

13	TRBV12-3/TRBV12-4	NA	TRBJ1-1	NA	TGTGCCAGCCGGGGGGGGTCAAACGGCAAGGCTTTCTTT	CASRGGSNGKAFF
12	TRBV28	TRBD1	TRBJ2-2	NA	TGTGCCAGCAGAGGACAGGGTTGGGAGCTGTTTTTT	CASRGQGWELFF
15	TRBV6-5	TRBD1	TRBJ2-1	NA	TGTGCCAGCAGTTTCTCCGGGACAGAATACAATGAGCAGTTCTTC	CASSFSGTEYNEQFF
14	TRBV19	TRBD1	TRBJ1-1	NA	TGTGCCAGTAGTGGACAGGGGGGCGGCACTGAAGCTTTCTTT	CASSGQGGGTEAFF
14	TRBV3-1/TRBV3-2	NA	TRBJ1-2	NA	TGTGCCAGCAGCCCGACGACAGCCCTCTATGGCTACACCTTC	CASSPTTALYGYTF
14	TRBV5-4	TRBD2	TRBJ2-3	NA	TGTGCCAGCAGCGACGGACTAGCCACAGATACGCAGTATTTT	CASSDGLATDTQYF
14	TRBV18	NA	TRBJ2-2	NA	TGTGCCAGCTCACCGGACAGGAACACCGGGGAGCTGTTTTTT	CASSPDRNTGELFF
14	TRBV10-3	NA	TRBJ2-3	NA	TGTGCCATCAGTGAGTCGGAGGGGCCAGATACGCAGTATTTT	CAISESEGPDTQYF
12	TRBV10-1	NA	TRBJ2-5	NA	TGCGCCAGCAGTGATACAGGCAAGACCCAGTACTTC	CASSDTGKTQYF
14	TRBV4-2	NA	TRBJ2-1	NA	TGTGCCAGCAGCCAAGCAATTCAGGGGCTGGAGCAGTTCTTC	CASSQAIQGLEQFF
14	TRBV4-1	NA	TRBJ1-1	NA	TGCGCCAGCAGCCAAGAGGGCGGGCTGGCTGAAGCTTTCTTT	CASSQEGGLAEAFF
15	TRBV5-1	TRBD1	TRBJ1-4	once	TGCGCCAGCAGCTTGGGAGGGGGCAACAATGAAAAACTGTTTTTT	CASSLGGGNNEKLFF
15	TRBV5-1	NA	TRBJ2-2	NA	TGCGCCAGCAGCTTAACCGAGCAGAACACCGGGGAGCTGTTTTTT	CASSLTEQNTGELFF
20	TRBV12-5	TRBD1	TRBJ2-7	few	TGTGCTAGTGGTTTGTGGGGGACAGCCGATGGGCCAAGGGTGGCCTACGAGCAGTACTTC	CASGLWGTADGPRVAYEQYF
18	TRBV21-1	NA	TRBJ2-6	NA	TGTGCCAGCGCAGGCCGGACAGGGGCGAACTCTGGGGCCAACGTCCTGACTTTC	CASAGRTGANSGANVLTF
17	TRBV19	TRBD1	TRBJ2-1	NA	TGTGCCAGTAGTATGATACTCCAGGGGGCTACCCACAATGAGCAGTTCTTC	CASSMILQGATHNEQFF
16	TRBV7-8	NA	TRBJ2-5	few	TGTGCCACCTCACCCCATGCCCGGGGGGCGAGAGAGACCCAGTACTTC	CATSPHARGARETQYF